This T cell receptor (beta chain) was captured in a study of early T cells in non-severe SARS-CoV-2 infection. In the study overall: From unsorted whole blood, bulk RNA was sequenced, and the chains remained unpaired.

This clonotype was detected only a few times. The TCR library protocol attached unique molecular identifiers to the individual cDNA molecules. TCRdb called the 5' RACE reads again in MiXCR, with one record for every CDR3 protein. The data contain tens of thousands of distinct CDR3 sequences, approximately 12% of them singletons. CDR1 MNHNY and CDR2 SVGAGI come from the germline V gene (reference sequence). The CDR3 has 20 residues. Trimming cost V 3 bases and J 2 bases; bases outside gene matches: 14. V usage is TRBV6-6 and J usage is TRBJ1-4; 11 nucleotides match TRBD1. This sequence originates from an adult who was a healthcare worker with PCR-confirmed SARS-CoV-2 infection or an uninfected control (not recorded which). The specimen was whole blood. CDR3 bases: TGTGCCAGCAGTTATGGCCTCCGGGACAGGGGGATTATGACTAATGAAAAACTGTTTTTT. Protein product: CASSYGLRDRGIMTNEKLFF.